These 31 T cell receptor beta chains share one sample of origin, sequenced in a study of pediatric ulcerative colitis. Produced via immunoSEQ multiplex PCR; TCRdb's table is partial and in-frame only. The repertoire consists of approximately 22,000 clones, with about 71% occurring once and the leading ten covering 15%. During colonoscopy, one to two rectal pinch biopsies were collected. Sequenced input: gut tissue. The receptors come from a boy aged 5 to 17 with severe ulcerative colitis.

The CDR3 region is CASSLAHYYTLAGGFTDTQYF. In nucleotides, the CDR3 is TGTGCCAGCAGCTTAGCCCATTACTATACTCTAGCGGGGGGATTCACAGATACGCAGTATTTT. The chain links TRBV7-8 to TRBJ2-3; 11 bases are shared with TRBD2. Germline CDR1 reads SGHVS; CDR2 reads FQNEAQ. The V segment lost 0 bases and the J segment 2 bases; nucleotides outside the gene matches: 16. This CDR3 contains 21 residues.

CDR3 residues: CASGFQLDRGRNEQYF. CDR3 bases: TGTGCCAGCGGGTTTCAACTGGACAGGGGGAGGAACGAGCAGTACTTC. This chain joins TRBV6-6 and TRBJ2-7; 10 nucleotides line up with TRBD1. This CDR3 is 16 amino acids long. The J segment lost 5 bases and the V segment lost 8 bases, leaving 15 bases of the junction unmatched. The germline V gene encodes CDR1 MNHNY and CDR2 SVGAGI (reference sequence).

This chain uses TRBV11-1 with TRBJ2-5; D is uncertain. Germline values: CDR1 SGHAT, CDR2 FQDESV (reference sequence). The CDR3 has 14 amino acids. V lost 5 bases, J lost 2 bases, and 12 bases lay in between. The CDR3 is CASSHRVGQETQYF. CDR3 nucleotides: TGTGCCAGCAGCCACCGTGTGGGGCAAGAGACCCAGTACTTC.

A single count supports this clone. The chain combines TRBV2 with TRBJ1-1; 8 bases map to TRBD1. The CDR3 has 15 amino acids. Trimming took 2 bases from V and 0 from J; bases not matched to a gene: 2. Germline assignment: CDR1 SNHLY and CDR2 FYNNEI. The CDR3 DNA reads TGTGCCAGCAGTGAACAGGGGGCTTTGAACACTGAAGCTTTCTTT. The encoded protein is CASSEQGALNTEAFF.

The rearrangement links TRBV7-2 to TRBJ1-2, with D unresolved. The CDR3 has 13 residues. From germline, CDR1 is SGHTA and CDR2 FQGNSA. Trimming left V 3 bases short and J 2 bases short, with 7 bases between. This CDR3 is CASSLTSNYGYTF. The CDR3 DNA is TGTGCCAGCAGCTTGACCTCCAACTATGGCTACACCTTC. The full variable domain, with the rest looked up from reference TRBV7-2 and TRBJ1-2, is GAGVSQSPSNKVTEKGKDVELRCDPISGHTALYWYRQSLGQGLEFLIYFQGNSAPDKSGLPSDRFSAERTGGSVSTLTIQRTQQEDSAVYLCASSLTSNYGYTFGSGTRLTVV.

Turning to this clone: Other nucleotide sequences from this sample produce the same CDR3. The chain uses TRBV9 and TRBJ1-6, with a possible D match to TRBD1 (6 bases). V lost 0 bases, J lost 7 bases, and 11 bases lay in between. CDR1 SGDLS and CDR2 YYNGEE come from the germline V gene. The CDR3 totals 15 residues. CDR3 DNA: TGTGCCAGCAGCGTAGAGGGACAAGGAAATTCACCCCTCCACTTT. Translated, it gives CASSVEGQGNSPLHF.

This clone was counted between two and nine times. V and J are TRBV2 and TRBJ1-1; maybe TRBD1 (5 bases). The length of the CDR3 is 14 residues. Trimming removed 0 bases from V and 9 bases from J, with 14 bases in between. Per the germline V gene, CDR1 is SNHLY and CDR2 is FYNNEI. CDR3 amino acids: CASSEAWGLAQAFF. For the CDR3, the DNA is TGTGCCAGCAGTGAAGCTTGGGGACTTGCCCAAGCTTTCTTT.

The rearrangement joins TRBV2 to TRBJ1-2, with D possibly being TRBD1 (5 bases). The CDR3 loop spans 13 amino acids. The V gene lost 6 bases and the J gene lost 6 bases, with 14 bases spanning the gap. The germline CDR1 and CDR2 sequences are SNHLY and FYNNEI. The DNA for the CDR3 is TGTGCCAGCAGGGTCTCAGGGAGTGATGGCTACACCTTC. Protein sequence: CASRVSGSDGYTF. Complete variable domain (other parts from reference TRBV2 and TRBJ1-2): EPEVTQTPSHQVTQMGQEVILRCVPISNHLYFYWYRQILGQKVEFLVSFYNNEISEKSEIFDDQFSVERPDGSNFTLKIRSTKLEDSAMYFCASRVSGSDGYTFGSGTRLTVV.

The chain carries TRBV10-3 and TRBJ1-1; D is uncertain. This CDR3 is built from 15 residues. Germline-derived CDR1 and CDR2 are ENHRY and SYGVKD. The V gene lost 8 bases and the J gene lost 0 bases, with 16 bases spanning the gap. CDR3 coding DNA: TGTGCCATCGCCGGAGCCGCCACAATGAACACTGAAGCTTTCTTT. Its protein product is CAIAGAATMNTEAFF.

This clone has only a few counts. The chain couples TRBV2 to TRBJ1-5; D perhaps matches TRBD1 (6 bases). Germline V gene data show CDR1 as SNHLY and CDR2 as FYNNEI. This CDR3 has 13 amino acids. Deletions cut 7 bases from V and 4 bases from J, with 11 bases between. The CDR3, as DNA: TGTGCCAGCAAGGGGGAGATTAATCAGCCCCAGCATTTT. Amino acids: CASKGEINQPQHF.

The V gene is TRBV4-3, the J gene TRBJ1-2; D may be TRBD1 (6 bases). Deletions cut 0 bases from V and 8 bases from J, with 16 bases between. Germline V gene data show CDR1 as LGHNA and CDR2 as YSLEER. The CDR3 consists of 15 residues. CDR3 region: CASSQDAAAGVGYTF. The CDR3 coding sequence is TGCGCCAGCAGCCAAGACGCGGCCGCAGGGGTGGGCTACACCTTC.

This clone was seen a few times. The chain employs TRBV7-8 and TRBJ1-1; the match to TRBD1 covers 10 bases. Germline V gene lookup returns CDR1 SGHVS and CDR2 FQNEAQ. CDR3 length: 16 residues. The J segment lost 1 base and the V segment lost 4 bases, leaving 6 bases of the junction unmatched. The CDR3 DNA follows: TGTGCCAGCAGCTGGGACAGGGGCGTGTCGAACACTGAAGCTTTCTTT. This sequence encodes CASSWDRGVSNTEAFF.

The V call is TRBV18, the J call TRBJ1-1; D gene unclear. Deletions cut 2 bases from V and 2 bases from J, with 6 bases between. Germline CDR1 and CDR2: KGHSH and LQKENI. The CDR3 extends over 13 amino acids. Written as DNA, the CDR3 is TGTGCCAGCTCACCAAAAGCCAACACTGAAGCTTTCTTT. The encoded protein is CASSPKANTEAFF.

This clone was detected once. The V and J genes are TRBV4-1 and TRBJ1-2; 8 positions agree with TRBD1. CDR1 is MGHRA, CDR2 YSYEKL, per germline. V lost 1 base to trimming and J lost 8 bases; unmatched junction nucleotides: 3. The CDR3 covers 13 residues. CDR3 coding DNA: TGCGCCAGCAGCCAAGTGACAGGGGTAGGCTACACCTTC. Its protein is CASSQVTGVGYTF.

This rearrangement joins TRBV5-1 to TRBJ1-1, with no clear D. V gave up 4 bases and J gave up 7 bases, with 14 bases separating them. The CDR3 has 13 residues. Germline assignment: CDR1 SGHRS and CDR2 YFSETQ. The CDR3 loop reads CASSILWGGEAFF. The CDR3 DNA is TGCGCCAGCAGCATCTTGTGGGGAGGTGAAGCTTTCTTT.

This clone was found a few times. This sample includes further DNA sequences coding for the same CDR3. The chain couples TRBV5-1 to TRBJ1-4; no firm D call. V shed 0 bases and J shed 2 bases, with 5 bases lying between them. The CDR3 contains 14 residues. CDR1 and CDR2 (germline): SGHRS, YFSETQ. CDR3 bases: TGCGCCAGCAGCTTGGGAGGGACTAATGAAAAACTGTTTTTT. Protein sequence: CASSLGGTNEKLFF.

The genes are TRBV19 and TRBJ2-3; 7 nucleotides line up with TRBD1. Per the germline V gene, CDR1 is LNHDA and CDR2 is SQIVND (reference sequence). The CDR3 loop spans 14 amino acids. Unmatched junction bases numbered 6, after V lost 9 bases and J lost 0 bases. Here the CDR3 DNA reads TGTGCCAGAACAGGGGACGCTAGCACAGATACGCAGTATTTT. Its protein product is CARTGDASTDTQYF.

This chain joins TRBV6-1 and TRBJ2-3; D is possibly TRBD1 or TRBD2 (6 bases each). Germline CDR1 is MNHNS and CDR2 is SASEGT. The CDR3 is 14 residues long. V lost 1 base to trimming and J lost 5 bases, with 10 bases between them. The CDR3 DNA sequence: TGTGCCAGCAGTGAAGGAGGGGGGCTAGATACGCAGTATTTT. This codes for CASSEGGGLDTQYF.

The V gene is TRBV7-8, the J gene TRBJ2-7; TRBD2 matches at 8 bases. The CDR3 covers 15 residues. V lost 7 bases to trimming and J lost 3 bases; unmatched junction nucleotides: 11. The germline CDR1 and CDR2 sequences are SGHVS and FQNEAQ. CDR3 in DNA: TGTGCCAGCAACCCGAACCCGGGGACTAGCTACGAGCAGTACTTC. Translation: CASNPNPGTSYEQYF. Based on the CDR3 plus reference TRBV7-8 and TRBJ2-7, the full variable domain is GAGVSQSPRYKVAKRGQDVALRCDPISGHVSLFWYQQALGQGPEFLTYFQNEAQLDKSGLPSDRFFAERPEGSVSTLKIQRTQQEDSAVYLCASNPNPGTSYEQYFGPGTRLTVT.

The DNA of the CDR3 is TGCGCCAGCAGCACCGGGATGCAGCATGGCTACACCTTC. Protein: CASSTGMQHGYTF. The chain carries TRBV5-1 and TRBJ1-2, with D unclear. Germline-derived CDR1 and CDR2 are SGHRS and YFSETQ. The CDR3 has 13 amino acids. Trimming removed 4 bases from V and 6 bases from J, with 13 bases in between.

Here the CDR3 reads CASSLDRASEQYF. The CDR3 DNA is TGTGCCAGCAGCTTAGACAGAGCCTCCGAGCAGTACTTC. The genes are TRBV7-3 and TRBJ2-7; D is perhaps TRBD1 (5 bases). Trimming left V 2 bases short and J 6 bases short, with 11 bases between. The CDR3 runs 13 residues. CDR1 is SGHTA, CDR2 FQGTGA, per germline. Filled out from reference TRBV7-3 and TRBJ2-7, the complete variable domain reads GAGVSQTPSNKVTEKGKYVELRCDPISGHTALYWYRQSLGQGPEFLIYFQGTGAADDSGLPNDRFFAVRPEGSVSTLKIQRTERGDSAVYLCASSLDRASEQYFGPGTRLTVT.

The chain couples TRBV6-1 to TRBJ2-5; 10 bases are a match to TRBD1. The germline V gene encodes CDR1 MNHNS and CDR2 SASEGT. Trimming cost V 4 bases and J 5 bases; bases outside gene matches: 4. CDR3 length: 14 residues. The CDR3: CASSAGTGVETQYF. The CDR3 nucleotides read TGTGCCAGCAGTGCCGGGACAGGGGTGGAGACCCAGTACTTC.

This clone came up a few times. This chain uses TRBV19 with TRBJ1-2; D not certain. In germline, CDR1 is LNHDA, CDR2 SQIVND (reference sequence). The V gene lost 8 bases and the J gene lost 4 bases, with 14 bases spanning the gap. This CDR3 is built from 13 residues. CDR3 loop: CASLGHLAYGYTF. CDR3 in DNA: TGTGCCAGTTTAGGGCACCTAGCCTATGGCTACACCTTC.

In DNA form, the CDR3 reads TGTGCCAGCAGTGTAGGCGGGAGAGAGACCCAGTACTTC. It yields the protein CASSVGGRETQYF. The chain recombines TRBV6-1 with TRBJ2-5; TRBD2 matches at 7 bases. The germline V gene encodes CDR1 MNHNS and CDR2 SASEGT. With 4 bases clipped from V and 4 bases from J, the junction kept 3 bases outside the gene matches. There are 13 residues in the CDR3.

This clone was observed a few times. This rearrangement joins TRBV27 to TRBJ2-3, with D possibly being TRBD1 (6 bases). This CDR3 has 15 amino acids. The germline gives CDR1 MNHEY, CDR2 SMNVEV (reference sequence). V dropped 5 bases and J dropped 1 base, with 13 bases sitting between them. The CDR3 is CASSPPGARTDTQYF. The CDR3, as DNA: TGTGCCAGCAGTCCACCAGGGGCTCGCACAGATACGCAGTATTTT.

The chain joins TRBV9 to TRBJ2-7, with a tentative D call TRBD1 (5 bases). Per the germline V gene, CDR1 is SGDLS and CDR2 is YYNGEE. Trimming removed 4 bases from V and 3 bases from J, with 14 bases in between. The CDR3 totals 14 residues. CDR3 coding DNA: TGTGCCAGCAGCCCAGTAGGGGTGAGCTACGAGCAGTACTTC. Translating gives CASSPVGVSYEQYF.

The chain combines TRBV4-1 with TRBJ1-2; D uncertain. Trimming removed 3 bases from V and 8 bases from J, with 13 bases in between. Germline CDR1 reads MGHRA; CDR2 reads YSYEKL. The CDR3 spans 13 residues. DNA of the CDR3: TGCGCCAGCAGCCACCTTTTTCGAGGCGGCTACACCTTC. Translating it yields CASSHLFRGGYTF.

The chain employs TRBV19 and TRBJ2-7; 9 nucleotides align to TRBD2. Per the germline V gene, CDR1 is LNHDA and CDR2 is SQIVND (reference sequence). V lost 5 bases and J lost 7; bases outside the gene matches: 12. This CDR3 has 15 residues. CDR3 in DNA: TGTGCCAGTAGTGAAACTGGCGGGGGGGCGCAAGAGCAGTACTTC. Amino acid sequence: CASSETGGGAQEQYF. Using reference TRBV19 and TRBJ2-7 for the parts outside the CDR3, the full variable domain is DGGITQSPKYLFRKEGQNVTLSCEQNLNHDAMYWYRQDPGQGLRLIYYSQIVNDFQKGDIAEGYSVSREKKESFPLTVTSAQKNPTAFYLCASSETGGGAQEQYFGPGTRLTVT.

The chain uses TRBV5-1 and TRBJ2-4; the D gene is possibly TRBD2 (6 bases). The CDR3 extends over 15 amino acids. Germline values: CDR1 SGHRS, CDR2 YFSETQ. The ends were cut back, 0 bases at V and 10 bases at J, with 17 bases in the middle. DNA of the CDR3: TGCGCCAGCAGCTTGGCCGCCAGGCCGGGGGAAATTCAGTACTTC. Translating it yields CASSLAARPGEIQYF.

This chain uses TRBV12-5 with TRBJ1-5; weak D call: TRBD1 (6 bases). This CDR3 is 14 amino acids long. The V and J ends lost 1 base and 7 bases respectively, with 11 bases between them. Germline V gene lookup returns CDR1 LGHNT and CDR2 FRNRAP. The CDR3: CASGLGIRGQPQHF. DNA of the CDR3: TGTGCTAGTGGTTTGGGAATTAGGGGGCAGCCCCAGCATTTT.

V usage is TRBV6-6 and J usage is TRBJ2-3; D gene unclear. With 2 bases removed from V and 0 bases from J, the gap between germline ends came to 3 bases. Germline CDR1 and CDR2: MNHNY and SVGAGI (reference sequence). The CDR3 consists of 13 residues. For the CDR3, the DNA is TGTGCCAGCAGTTACGATAGCACAGATACGCAGTATTTT. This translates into CASSYDSTDTQYF.